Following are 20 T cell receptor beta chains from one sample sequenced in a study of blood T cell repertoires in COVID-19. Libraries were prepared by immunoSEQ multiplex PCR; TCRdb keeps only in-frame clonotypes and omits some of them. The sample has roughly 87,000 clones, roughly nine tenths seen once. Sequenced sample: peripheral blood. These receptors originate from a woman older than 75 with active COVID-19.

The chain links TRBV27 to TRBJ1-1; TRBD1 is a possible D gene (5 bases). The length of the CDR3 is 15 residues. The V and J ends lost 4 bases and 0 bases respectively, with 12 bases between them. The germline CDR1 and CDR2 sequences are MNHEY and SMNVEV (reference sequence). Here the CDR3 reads CASSSPRGMNTEAFF. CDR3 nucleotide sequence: TGTGCCAGCAGTTCCCCACGGGGGATGAACACTGAAGCTTTCTTT.

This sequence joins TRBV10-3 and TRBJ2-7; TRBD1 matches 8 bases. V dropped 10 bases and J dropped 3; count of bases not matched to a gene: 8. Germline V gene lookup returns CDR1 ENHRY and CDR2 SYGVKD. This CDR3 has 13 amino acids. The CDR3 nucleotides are TGTGCCACGGCGGGACAGGATAGCTACGAGCAGTACTTC. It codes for CATAGQDSYEQYF.

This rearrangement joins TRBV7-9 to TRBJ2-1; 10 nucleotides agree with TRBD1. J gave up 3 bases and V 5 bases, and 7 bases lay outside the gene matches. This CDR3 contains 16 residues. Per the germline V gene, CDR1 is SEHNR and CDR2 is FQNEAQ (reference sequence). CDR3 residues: CASSPRTGGSYNEQFF. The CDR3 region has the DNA TGTGCCAGCAGCCCCCGGACAGGGGGAAGCTACAATGAGCAGTTCTTC.

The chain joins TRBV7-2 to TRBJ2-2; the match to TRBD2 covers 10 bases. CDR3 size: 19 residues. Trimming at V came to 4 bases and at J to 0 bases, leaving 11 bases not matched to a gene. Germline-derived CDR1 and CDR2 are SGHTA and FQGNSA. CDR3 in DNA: TGTGCCAGCAGCTCCCTAGGGGGAGCGGGAGGGGCGAACACCGGGGAGCTGTTTTTT. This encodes CASSSLGGAGGANTGELFF.

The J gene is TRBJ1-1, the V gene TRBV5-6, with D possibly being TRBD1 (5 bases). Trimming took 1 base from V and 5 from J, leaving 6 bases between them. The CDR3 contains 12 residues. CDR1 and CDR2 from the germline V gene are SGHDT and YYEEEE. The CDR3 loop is CASSLRGTEAFF. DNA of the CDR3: TGTGCCAGCAGCTTGAGGGGAACTGAAGCTTTCTTT.

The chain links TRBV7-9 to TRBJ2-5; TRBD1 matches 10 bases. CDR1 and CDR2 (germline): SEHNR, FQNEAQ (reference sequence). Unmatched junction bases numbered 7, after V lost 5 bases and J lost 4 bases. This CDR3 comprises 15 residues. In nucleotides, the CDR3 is TGTGCCAGCAGCCCGATGACAGGGGGCGGAGAGACCCAGTACTTC. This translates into CASSPMTGGGETQYF.

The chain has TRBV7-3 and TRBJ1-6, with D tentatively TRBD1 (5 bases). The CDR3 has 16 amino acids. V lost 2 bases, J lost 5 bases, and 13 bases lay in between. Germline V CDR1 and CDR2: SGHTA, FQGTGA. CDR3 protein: CASSLQPGQDNSPLHF. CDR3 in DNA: TGTGCCAGCAGCTTACAGCCAGGGCAGGATAATTCACCCCTCCACTTT.

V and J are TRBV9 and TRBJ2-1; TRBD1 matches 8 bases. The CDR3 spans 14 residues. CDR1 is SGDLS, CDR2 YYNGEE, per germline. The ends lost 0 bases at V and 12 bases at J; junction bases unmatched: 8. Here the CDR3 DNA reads TGTGCCAGCAGCGTAGAGGCAGGGGGCGTTGGGCAGTTCTTC. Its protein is CASSVEAGGVGQFF.

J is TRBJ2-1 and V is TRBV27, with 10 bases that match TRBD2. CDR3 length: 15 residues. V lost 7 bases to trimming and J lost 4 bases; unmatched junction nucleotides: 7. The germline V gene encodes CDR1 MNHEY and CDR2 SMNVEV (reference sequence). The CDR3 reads CASNPSGSRYNEQFF. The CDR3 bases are TGTGCCAGCAATCCTAGCGGGAGTCGGTACAATGAGCAGTTCTTC.

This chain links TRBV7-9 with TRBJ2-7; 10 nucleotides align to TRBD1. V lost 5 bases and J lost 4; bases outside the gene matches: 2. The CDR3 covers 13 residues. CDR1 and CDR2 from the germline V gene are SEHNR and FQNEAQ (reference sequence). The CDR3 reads CASSRQGAYEQYF. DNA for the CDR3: TGTGCCAGCAGCCGACAGGGGGCTTACGAGCAGTACTTC.

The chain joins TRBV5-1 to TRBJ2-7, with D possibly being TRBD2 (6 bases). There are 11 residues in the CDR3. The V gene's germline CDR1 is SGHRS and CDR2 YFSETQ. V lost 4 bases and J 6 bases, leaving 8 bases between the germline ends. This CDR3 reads CASSGEVEQYF. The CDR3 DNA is TGCGCCAGCAGCGGGGAGGTCGAGCAGTACTTC.

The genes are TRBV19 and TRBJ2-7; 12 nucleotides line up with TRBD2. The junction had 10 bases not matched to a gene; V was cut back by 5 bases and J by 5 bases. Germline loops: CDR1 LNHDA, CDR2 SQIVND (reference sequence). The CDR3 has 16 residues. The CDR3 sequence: CASSRLAGGPGDEQYF. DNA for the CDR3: TGTGCCAGTAGTCGGCTAGCGGGAGGGCCCGGGGACGAGCAGTACTTC.

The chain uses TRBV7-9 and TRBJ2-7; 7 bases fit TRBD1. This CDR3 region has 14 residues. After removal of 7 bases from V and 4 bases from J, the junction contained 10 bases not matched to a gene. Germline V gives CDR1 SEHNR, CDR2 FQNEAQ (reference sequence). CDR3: CASNQGQSVYEQYF. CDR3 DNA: TGTGCCAGCAACCAGGGACAGTCGGTTTACGAGCAGTACTTC.

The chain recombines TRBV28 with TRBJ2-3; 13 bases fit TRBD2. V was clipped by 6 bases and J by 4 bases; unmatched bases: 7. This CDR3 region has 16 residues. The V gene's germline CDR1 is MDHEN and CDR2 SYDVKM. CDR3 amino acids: CASSRTSGRVADTQYF. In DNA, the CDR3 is TGTGCCAGCAGCCGGACTAGCGGGAGAGTTGCAGATACGCAGTATTTT.

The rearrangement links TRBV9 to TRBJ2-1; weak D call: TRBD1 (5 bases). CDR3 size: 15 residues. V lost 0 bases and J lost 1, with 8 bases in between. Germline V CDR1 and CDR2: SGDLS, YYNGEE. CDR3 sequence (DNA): TGTGCCAGCAGCGTAGGACAGTCTTCCTACAATGAGCAGTTCTTC. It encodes CASSVGQSSYNEQFF. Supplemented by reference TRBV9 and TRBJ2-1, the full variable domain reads DSGVTQTPKHLITATGQRVTLRCSPRSGDLSVYWYQQSLDQGLQFLIQYYNGEERAKGNILERFSAQQFPDLHSELNLSSLELGDSALYFCASSVGQSSYNEQFFGPGTRLTVL.

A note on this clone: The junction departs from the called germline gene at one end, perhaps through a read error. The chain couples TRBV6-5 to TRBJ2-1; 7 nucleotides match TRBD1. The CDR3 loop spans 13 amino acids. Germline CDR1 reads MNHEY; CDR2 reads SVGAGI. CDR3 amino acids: CASKQGVRNQQFF. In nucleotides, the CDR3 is TGTGCCAGCAAGCAGGGGGTACGCAATCAGCAGTTCTTC.

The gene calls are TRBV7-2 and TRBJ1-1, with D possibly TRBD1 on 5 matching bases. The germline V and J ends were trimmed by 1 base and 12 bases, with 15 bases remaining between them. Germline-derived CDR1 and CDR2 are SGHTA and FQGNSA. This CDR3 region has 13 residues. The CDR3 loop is CASSLVKRGETFF. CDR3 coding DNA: TGTGCCAGCAGCTTAGTGAAACGGGGGGAGACTTTCTTT.

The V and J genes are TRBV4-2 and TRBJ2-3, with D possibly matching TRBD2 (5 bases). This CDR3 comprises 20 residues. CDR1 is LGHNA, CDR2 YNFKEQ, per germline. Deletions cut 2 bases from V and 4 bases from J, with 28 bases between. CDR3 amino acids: CASSQNPTAGLMAIADTQYF. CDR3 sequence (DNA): TGTGCCAGCAGCCAAAATCCCACCGCAGGACTGATGGCGATCGCAGATACGCAGTATTTT.

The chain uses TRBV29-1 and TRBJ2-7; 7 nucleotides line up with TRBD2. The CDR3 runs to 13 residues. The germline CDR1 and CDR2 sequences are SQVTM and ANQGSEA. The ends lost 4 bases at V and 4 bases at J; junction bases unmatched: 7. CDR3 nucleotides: TGCAGCGTTGGAGGGGCTAGCGGATACGAGCAGTACTTC. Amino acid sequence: CSVGGASGYEQYF.

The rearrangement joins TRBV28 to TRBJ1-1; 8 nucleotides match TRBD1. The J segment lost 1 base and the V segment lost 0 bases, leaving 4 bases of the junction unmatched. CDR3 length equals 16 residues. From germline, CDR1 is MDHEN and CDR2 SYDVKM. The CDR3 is CASSLWAGGRNTEAFF. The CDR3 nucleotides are TGTGCCAGCAGTTTATGGGCAGGGGGCAGGAACACTGAAGCTTTCTTT.